This T cell receptor (beta chain) came from a study of STAT3 mutations in large granular lymphocyte leukemia (dated by TCRdb to about 2019). Study-wide context: In roughly half of the longitudinally sequenced T-LGLL patients, canonical activating STAT3 mutations were detected. More than half of T-LGLL patients received one or more immunosuppressive therapy regimens, with hematologic response in around 40% of those treated. From an initial cohort of approximately 190 LGL patients, about 17 representative T-LGLL cases were picked for longitudinal TCRbeta and STAT3 sequencing. To reconstruct clonal hierarchy and dynamics, serial deep sequencing of TCRbeta CDR3 and STAT3 was performed in patients with T-cell large granular lymphocyte leukemia. For each patient, sequencing was performed at an average of around 4 time points, with a range of 2 to 8 samplings. As controls within the study, a couple of patients with natural killer LGL leukemia were also sequenced longitudinally.

In the case of this clone: The specificity of this receptor is unknown. No qualities accompany the bases; no much larger clone lies one base away.

DNA was extracted from blood mononuclear cells, and the same DNA was used for both TCR and STAT3 sequencing. CDR1 and CDR2, per the germline V gene (reference sequence), are SGHNT and YYREEE. At the junction V is shortened by 6 bases and J by 0 bases, with 17 bases in between. The CDR3 numbers 16 residues from cysteine through phenylalanine. The kept DNA is CDR3 alone, 48 bases in frame from the first base. Study-level results and caveats: Variable intervals between samplings and differing treatment regimens complicated linking therapy response to changes in TCR clonal burden. Since codominant clonotypes persisted in some patients, a small but highly pathogenic clone may have gone undetected. The burden of the dominant TCR clone was higher than the STAT3 mutant burden in several patients, which suggests that the STAT3 mutation arose secondarily inside a clone that had already expanded. Because no samples were available when a clone first appeared, clonal expansion had to be inferred from samplings taken at other points. Every T-LGLL patient showed at least one immunodominant TCRbeta clonotype, and about half showed multiple immunodominant subclonotypes. In about 30% of the 18 patients, TCR clonotype switching occurred after therapy, and every newly emerging clone was STAT3 wild type.

TCRbeta libraries were sequenced on an Illumina MiSeq, and an average of roughly 39,000 productive templates per sample was obtained. Using multiplex PCR amplification, the immunoSEQ assay generated the TCRbeta CDR3 libraries. For the original study's pipeline: Repertoire diversity was calculated as previously defined, with values near 0 taken to indicate extremely monoclonal samples. Held by TCRdb, this immuneACCESS table contains in-frame sequences only and omits some clones. Under half of the omission traces to an unresolved V gene where checked; the cause of the rest is unknown. The V and J calls and clone size are taken from that table; D and trimming were inferred from the DNA. In all, the sample holds around 10,000 clones, and 88% of those were seen once. The ten top clones hold roughly 37% of the sample.

This chain is built from TRBV5-4 and TRBJ2-3, with no confident D gene call. This receptor was obtained from a man aged 55 to 69 with T-cell large granular lymphocyte leukemia. Some clones in this sample may be carry-over from other donors' samples. The age is the age at diagnosis. The source material was peripheral blood mononuclear cells. The nucleotides are TGTGCCAGCAAAGAGGCCCAGACCGCTAGCACAGATACGCAGTATTTT. Its product reads: CASKEAQTASTDTQYF. With the portions outside the CDR3 filled from the reference TRBV5-4 and TRBJ2-3 genes, the complete variable region becomes ETGVTQSPTHLIKTRGQQVTLRCSSQSGHNTVSWYQQALGQGPQFIFQYYREEENGRGNFPPRFSGLQFPNYSSELNVNALELDDSALYLCASKEAQTASTDTQYFGPGTRLTVL.